These 20 T cell receptor beta chains originate from one sample sequenced in a study of blood T cell repertoires in COVID-19. Assay used: immunoSEQ multiplex PCR; TCRdb lists only in-frame clones, some missing. Of over 150,000 clones in the sample, about 88% were seen once. Sequencing used peripheral blood. Receptors were obtained from a man in his fifties with COVID-19, enrolled during active disease.

CDR3 in amino acids: CAWTGTGGTPLHF. The CDR3 bases are TGTGCCTGGACTGGGACAGGGGGTACACCCCTCCACTTT. The chain couples TRBV30 to TRBJ1-6; TRBD1 matches at 11 bases. This CDR3 region has 13 residues. V shed 4 bases, J shed 11 bases, and the junction held 4 bases outside the gene matches. Per germline, CDR1 GTSNPN and CDR2 SVGIG (reference sequence).

The V call is TRBV18, the J call TRBJ2-1, with D perhaps matching TRBD2 (6 bases). This CDR3 contains 16 residues. V was clipped by 3 bases and J by 3 bases, with 15 bases between them. Germline V gene lookup returns CDR1 KGHSH and CDR2 LQKENI. CDR3 nucleotide sequence: TGTGCCAGCTCACCTCTGGGGGGAGGAGACTACAATGAGCAGTTCTTC. It translates to CASSPLGGGDYNEQFF.

There are a few counts of this clone. As DNA, the CDR3 is TGTGCCAGCAGCCAACTCGGACAGGGAAACACCATATATTTT. This encodes CASSQLGQGNTIYF. This chain links TRBV3-1 (or the pseudogene TRBV3-2) with TRBJ1-3, with D possibly TRBD1 on 6 matching bases. The CDR3 loop spans 14 amino acids. Deletions cut 2 bases from V and 4 bases from J, with 9 bases between. The germline CDR1 and CDR2 sequences are LGHDT and YNNKEL (reference sequence).

The V gene is TRBV30, the J gene TRBJ2-5; D call uncertain. Trimming cost V 3 bases and J 5 bases, with 4 bases left between them. CDR1 GTSNPN and CDR2 SVGIG come from the germline V gene (reference sequence). This CDR3 comprises 10 residues. The CDR3 region has the DNA TGTGCCTGGAGGAGGGAGACCCAGTACTTC. Amino acid sequence: CAWRRETQYF.

The chain joins TRBV11-2 to TRBJ2-2, with D perhaps matching TRBD2 (5 bases). CDR1 SGHAT and CDR2 FQNNGV come from the germline V gene. The CDR3 has 17 residues. Trimming shortened V by 1 base and J by 5 bases, and 17 bases separated the two germline ends. The CDR3 coding sequence is TGTGCCAGCAGCTTAGGTGATTCGGCCCGGAGGACCGGGGAGCTGTTTTTT. Its protein product is CASSLGDSARRTGELFF. The variable domain in full, completed from reference TRBV11-2 and TRBJ2-2, reads EAGVAQSPRYKIIEKRQSVAFWCNPISGHATLYWYQQILGQGPKLLIQFQNNGVVDDSQLPKDRFSAERLKGVDSTLKIQPAKLEDSAVYLCASSLGDSARRTGELFFGEGSRLTVL.

The chain combines TRBV7-8 with TRBJ1-5, with D perhaps matching TRBD1 (5 bases). The V gene's germline CDR1 is SGHVS and CDR2 FQNEAQ. This CDR3 has 17 amino acids. The V end was cut by 1 base, the J end by 4 bases, with 17 bases between. The CDR3 sequence: CASSLVAGGDVNQPQHF. In DNA, the CDR3 is TGTGCCAGCAGCTTAGTCGCGGGGGGGGACGTTAATCAGCCCCAGCATTTT.

This clone was found once. The J gene is TRBJ1-2, the V gene TRBV12-3 or TRBV12-4; D possibly corresponds to TRBD1 (5 bases). V shed 1 base and J shed 8 bases, with 11 bases lying between them. CDR3 length equals 13 residues. The CDR3 here is CASSLDRGGGYTF. In nucleotides, the CDR3 is TGTGCCAGCAGTTTAGATAGGGGTGGCGGCTACACCTTC.

This clone was observed a single time. This chain uses TRBV7-2 with TRBJ2-2; possible D gene TRBD2, 5 bases. In germline, CDR1 is SGHTA, CDR2 FQGNSA. The V and J ends lost 0 bases and 2 bases respectively, with 7 bases between them. This CDR3 has 15 amino acids. In DNA form, the CDR3 reads TGTGCCAGCAGCTTAGCAGCGGTCAACACCGGGGAGCTGTTTTTT. Translated, it gives CASSLAAVNTGELFF.

J is TRBJ1-6 and V is TRBV5-6, with 7 positions matching TRBD1. This CDR3 has 15 amino acids. V lost 0 bases and J lost 6; bases outside the gene matches: 3. Germline V gives CDR1 SGHDT, CDR2 YYEEEE. CDR3: CASSLERQGNSPLHF. The CDR3, as DNA: TGTGCCAGCAGCTTGGAAAGACAGGGTAATTCACCCCTCCACTTT.

The sample holds one count of this clone. V and J are TRBV5-6 and TRBJ2-7, with D tentatively TRBD2 (5 bases). Germline-derived CDR1 and CDR2 are SGHDT and YYEEEE. The CDR3 extends over 14 amino acids. The V end was cut by 0 bases, the J end by 5 bases, with 12 bases between. The CDR3 spells CASSLGLANHEQYF. For the CDR3, the DNA is TGTGCCAGCAGCTTGGGGCTAGCAAACCACGAGCAGTACTTC.

The chain uses TRBV11-2 and TRBJ2-5, with D perhaps matching TRBD1 (5 bases). V shed 3 bases and J shed 3 bases, with 11 bases lying between them. The germline V gene encodes CDR1 SGHAT and CDR2 FQNNGV. The CDR3 runs 14 residues. CDR3 DNA: TGTGCCAGCAGCTTTGGGGCAGGGAAAGAGACCCAGTACTTC. Translating gives CASSFGAGKETQYF.

This clone was observed a single time. The chain combines TRBV18 with TRBJ2-2; D possibly corresponds to TRBD1 (6 bases). The CDR3 extends over 16 amino acids. The germline V gene has CDR1 KGHSH and CDR2 LQKENI. V was clipped by 2 bases and J by 1 base, with 11 bases between them. This CDR3 is CASSPVEGGNTGELFF. The CDR3, as DNA: TGTGCCAGCTCACCAGTAGAAGGGGGGAACACCGGGGAGCTGTTTTTT.

This sequence joins TRBV19 and TRBJ1-1; D ambiguous. The length of the CDR3 is 15 residues. The germline CDR1 and CDR2 sequences are LNHDA and SQIVND (reference sequence). The V gene lost 2 bases and the J gene lost 0 bases, with 10 bases spanning the gap. This CDR3 reads CASSIWRLMNTEAFF. CDR3 DNA: TGTGCCAGTAGTATATGGCGGCTTATGAACACTGAAGCTTTCTTT.

The genes are TRBV5-1 and TRBJ2-2, with TRBD1 as a possible D gene (6 bases). V gave up 1 base and J gave up 1 base, with 11 bases separating them. The CDR3 covers 16 residues. Germline CDR1 is SGHRS and CDR2 is YFSETQ. The CDR3 loop is CASSLRWGQNTGELFF. DNA for the CDR3: TGCGCCAGCAGCTTGAGGTGGGGACAGAACACCGGGGAGCTGTTTTTT.

This chain connects TRBV7-9 to TRBJ1-1, with 8 bases that match TRBD1. The V and J ends lost 5 bases and 3 bases, in that order; junction bases with no gene match: 5. The germline CDR1 and CDR2 sequences are SEHNR and FQNEAQ (reference sequence). The CDR3 runs 14 residues. CDR3 DNA sequence: TGTGCCAGCAGCCTCCAGGGGGCGGACACTGAAGCTTTCTTT. Protein sequence: CASSLQGADTEAFF. The full variable domain, with the rest looked up from reference TRBV7-9 and TRBJ1-1, is DTGVSQNPRHKITKRGQNVTFRCDPISEHNRLYWYRQTLGQGPEFLTYFQNEAQLEKSRLLSDRFSAERPKGSFSTLEIQRTEQGDSAMYLCASSLQGADTEAFFGQGTRLTVV.

The rearrangement uses TRBV30 and TRBJ1-5; D not certain. The CDR3 spans 13 residues. Per germline, CDR1 GTSNPN and CDR2 SVGIG (reference sequence). Trimming shortened V by 2 bases and J by 5 bases, and 10 bases separated the two germline ends. The CDR3 DNA reads as TGTGCCTGGAGTATGGGAGCCTATCAGCCCCAGCATTTT. Translating it yields CAWSMGAYQPQHF.

The chain joins TRBV28 to TRBJ1-1; D is unresolved. CDR3 length: 13 residues. Germline CDR1 and CDR2: MDHEN and SYDVKM. Between the trimmed V and J ends, which lost 1 base and 5 bases, there was a span of 8 bases. The CDR3 DNA is TGTGCCAGCAGTTTATACGGAGGGACTGAAGCTTTCTTT. This codes for CASSLYGGTEAFF.

The rearrangement joins TRBV18 to TRBJ1-1; 11 nucleotides match TRBD1. CDR3 length equals 14 residues. V shed 5 bases, J shed 3 bases, and the junction held 2 bases outside the gene matches. Germline assignment: CDR1 KGHSH and CDR2 LQKENI. The chain's CDR3 is CASSSDRGHTEAFF. The CDR3 DNA reads TGTGCCAGCTCATCGGACAGGGGGCACACTGAAGCTTTCTTT.

The chain joins TRBV7-2 to TRBJ1-6; possible D gene TRBD1, 6 bases. Trimming removed 0 bases from V and 8 bases from J, with 14 bases in between. The CDR3 extends over 16 amino acids. CDR1 is SGHTA, CDR2 FQGNSA, per germline. The CDR3 loop reads CASSLAGQRGDSPLHF. CDR3 in DNA: TGTGCCAGCAGCTTAGCAGGACAGCGTGGGGATTCACCCCTCCACTTT.

The rearrangement joins TRBV6-6 to TRBJ2-2, with D unresolved. From germline, CDR1 is MNHNY and CDR2 SVGAGI (reference sequence). Trimming took 6 bases from V and 0 from J, leaving 8 bases between them. The length of the CDR3 is 14 residues. CDR3 bases: TGTGCCAGCAGACACGGGTCGAACACCGGGGAGCTGTTTTTT. This translates into CASRHGSNTGELFF.